This T cell receptor (beta chain) derives from a study of cytomegalovirus exposure and HLA in healthy donors. V was trimmed by 7 bases and J by 1 base, leaving 8 bases between them. The CDR3 is 13 residues long. CDR1 and CDR2 from the germline V gene are MDHEN and SYDVKM. A multiplex PCR was run with 60 Vbeta primers and 13 Jbeta primers. Profiled with immunoSEQ multiplex PCR; TCRdb holds only in-frame clones, not every one. Found here are about 160,000 clones, approximately 80% of them singletons; the top ten hold about 10%. The origin of this receptor is a man over 45 in good health and CMV-seropositive. The rearrangement links TRBV28 to TRBJ1-5; D not certain. The sequenced sample was PBMCs. CDR3 region: CASKLVSNQPQHF. CDR3 DNA: TGTGCCAGCAAACTAGTAAGCAATCAGCCCCAGCATTTT.